The TCR beta chain under discussion was sequenced for a study of Ad26.COV2.S vaccination and SARS-CoV-2 variants. Study conclusions and caveats: Overall T cell responses may have been underestimated by the analyses of TCR breadth and depth.

Points on this clone: Its antigen is unidentified.

This CDR3 comprises 15 residues. V was cut by 4 bases and J by 5 bases, with 18 bases left in between. Looked up from germline, CDR1 is GTSNPN and CDR2 is SVGIG (reference sequence). Only in-frame clones appear in the TCRdb table, and some are missing; sequencing was by immunoSEQ multiplex PCR. This sample carries 400,000 to 450,000 clones, 75% to 95% of them seen once, and the ten largest clones take approximately 12%. Regarding treatment: 19 received Ad26.COV2.S at low or high dose, single or two shots; about 5 received placebo; per-sample allocation not given. Day 63 following the first vaccine or placebo injection was when the samples were taken.

The sample consisted of peripheral blood, taken in a trial of Ad26.COV2.S vaccine versus placebo. This chain uses TRBV30 with TRBJ1-5; possibly TRBD1 for D (5 bases). This receptor was identified in a person between 18 and 65 years old who received the Ad26.COV2.S COVID-19 vaccine or a placebo. The DNA of the CDR3 is TGTGCCTGGAATAACGGGGCAGGGAGGTATCAGCCCCAGCATTTT. This encodes CAWNNGAGRYQPQHF.